Listed below are T cell receptor beta chains from one sample, sequenced in a study of shared clonotypes between healthy human individuals. Produced via immunoSEQ multiplex PCR; TCRdb's table is partial and in-frame only. The sample holds 2.3 million or so clones, approximately 93% seen once. Sequencing used naive CD4+ T cells from PBMCs. Receptors were obtained from a man between 18 and 29 years old in good health. Some clones in this sample may be carry-over from other donors' samples. The CDR3 runs from the conserved cysteine through the conserved F or W. Each record gives: clone size, J gene, V gene, D gene, CDR3 DNA, CDR3 protein. D genes are given only for firm matches. Expanded clones get a size class; other rows say once, few or many, or leave the size out.

abundance: -; j_gene: TRBJ2-3; v_gene: TRBV7-9; d_gene: TRBD2; CDR3nt: TGTGCCAGCAGCTCCCCGCCGGGAGGGTATACAGATACGCAGTATTTT; CDR3aa: CASSSPPGGYTDTQYF
abundance: -; j_gene: TRBJ1-2; v_gene: TRBV27; d_gene: -; CDR3nt: TGTGCCAGCAGTTTTCGAGGGGCGAGCTATGGCTACACCTTC; CDR3aa: CASSFRGASYGYTF
abundance: once; j_gene: TRBJ1-1; v_gene: TRBV5-1; d_gene: -; CDR3nt: TGCGCCAGCAGCTTAATAGTGAACACTGAAGCTTTCTTT; CDR3aa: CASSLIVNTEAFF
abundance: -; j_gene: TRBJ2-7; v_gene: TRBV7-8; d_gene: -; CDR3nt: TGTGCCAGCAGCCCCACAGGACCATCATACTCCTACGAGCAGTACTTC; CDR3aa: CASSPTGPSYSYEQYF
abundance: -; j_gene: TRBJ2-5; v_gene: TRBV18; d_gene: -; CDR3nt: TGTGCCAGCTCACCTTTGGACGTGCGACCCTGGGAGACCCAGTACTTC; CDR3aa: CASSPLDVRPWETQYF
abundance: -; j_gene: TRBJ2-1; v_gene: TRBV18; d_gene: TRBD2; CDR3nt: TGTGCCAGCTCACTAGGACTAGCGGGAGGGCCCAATGAGCAGTTCTTC; CDR3aa: CASSLGLAGGPNEQFF
abundance: -; j_gene: TRBJ1-3; v_gene: TRBV19; d_gene: TRBD1; CDR3nt: TGTGCCAGTAGTATACCCCCGACAGGGGCAAACTCTGGAAACACCATATATTTT; CDR3aa: CASSIPPTGANSGNTIYF
abundance: -; j_gene: TRBJ2-7; v_gene: TRBV30; d_gene: -; CDR3nt: TGTGCCTGGAGGGCGGATGGAGAGCAGTACTTC; CDR3aa: CAWRADGEQYF
abundance: -; j_gene: TRBJ2-1; v_gene: TRBV4-1; d_gene: TRBD2; CDR3nt: TGCGCCAGCAGTACACCGGCGGGAGGGCCAGGCAATGAGCAGTTCTTC; CDR3aa: CASSTPAGGPGNEQFF
abundance: -; j_gene: TRBJ2-1; v_gene: TRBV6-6; d_gene: -; CDR3nt: TGTGCCAGCAGCCTAGGACCAGGTGAGCAGTTCTTC; CDR3aa: CASSLGPGEQFF
abundance: -; j_gene: TRBJ2-5; v_gene: TRBV28; d_gene: -; CDR3nt: TGTGCCAGCAGAAGGGCGGGGGAGACCCAGTACTTC; CDR3aa: CASRRAGETQYF
abundance: -; j_gene: TRBJ1-1; v_gene: TRBV6-1; d_gene: -; CDR3nt: TGTGCCAGCCCACGGGGCGTGAACACTGAAGCTTTCTTT; CDR3aa: CASPRGVNTEAFF
abundance: -; j_gene: TRBJ2-7; v_gene: TRBV9; d_gene: TRBD1; CDR3nt: TGTGCCAGCAGCCCCAGGACAGGGTCCCACGAGCAGTACTTC; CDR3aa: CASSPRTGSHEQYF
abundance: -; j_gene: TRBJ2-2; v_gene: TRBV4-1; d_gene: -; CDR3nt: TGCGCCAGCAGCCAAGGTGACTGGAGAGACACCGGGGAGCTGTTTTTT; CDR3aa: CASSQGDWRDTGELFF
abundance: once; j_gene: TRBJ2-3; v_gene: TRBV6-5; d_gene: -; CDR3nt: TGTGCCAGCAGTTTGGACTTGGGGAACTTAAGGGATACGCAGTATTTT; CDR3aa: CASSLDLGNLRDTQYF
abundance: -; j_gene: TRBJ2-6; v_gene: TRBV28; d_gene: -; CDR3nt: TGTGCCAGCAGCCCGGTCCTCTCTGGGGCCAACGTCCTGACTTTC; CDR3aa: CASSPVLSGANVLTF
abundance: -; j_gene: TRBJ2-7; v_gene: TRBV2; d_gene: TRBD2; CDR3nt: TGTGCCAGCAGTGGAGAGCGGGAGGGCGGGGAGCAGTACTTC; CDR3aa: CASSGEREGGEQYF
abundance: -; j_gene: TRBJ2-7; v_gene: TRBV7-2; d_gene: -; CDR3nt: TGTGCCAGCAGCTTAGTTGGGGACACCTACGAGCAGTACTTC; CDR3aa: CASSLVGDTYEQYF
abundance: -; j_gene: TRBJ2-2; v_gene: TRBV6-5; d_gene: -; CDR3nt: TGTGCCAGCAGTTACCGGGCGGTCACCGGGGAGCTGTTTTTT; CDR3aa: CASSYRAVTGELFF
abundance: -; j_gene: TRBJ2-7; v_gene: TRBV5-1; d_gene: TRBD1; CDR3nt: TGCGCCAGCAGCCCGGGACAGCCGCCTGGGGAGCAGTACTTC; CDR3aa: CASSPGQPPGEQYF
abundance: -; j_gene: TRBJ2-3; v_gene: TRBV28; d_gene: TRBD2; CDR3nt: TGTGCCAGCAGTTCCCCCCCCGTAGCGGGAGCAGATACGCAGTATTTT; CDR3aa: CASSSPPVAGADTQYF
abundance: -; j_gene: TRBJ2-3; v_gene: TRBV7-3; d_gene: -; CDR3nt: TGTGCCAGCAGCAACGGCGGAAGCACAGATACGCAGTATTTT; CDR3aa: CASSNGGSTDTQYF
abundance: -; j_gene: TRBJ2-7; v_gene: TRBV7-2; d_gene: -; CDR3nt: TGTGCCAGCAGCTTAGGTGGCATCCGCTCCTACGAGCAGTACTTC; CDR3aa: CASSLGGIRSYEQYF
abundance: few; j_gene: TRBJ2-1; v_gene: TRBV2; d_gene: -; CDR3nt: TGTGCCAGCAGTCCCCGTAGTACAGCGACTAGACCCGATGAGCAGTTCTTC; CDR3aa: CASSPRSTATRPDEQFF
abundance: -; j_gene: TRBJ2-7; v_gene: TRBV5-4; d_gene: TRBD1; CDR3nt: TGTGCCAGCAGCTCCCTACTACAGGGGACCTACGAGCAGTACTTC; CDR3aa: CASSSLLQGTYEQYF
abundance: -; j_gene: TRBJ1-1; v_gene: TRBV19; d_gene: -; CDR3nt: TGTGCCAGTAGTATGACACAGAGAGAAGCTTTCTTT; CDR3aa: CASSMTQREAFF
abundance: -; j_gene: TRBJ2-7; v_gene: TRBV2; d_gene: -; CDR3nt: TGTGCCAGCAGAAGGCCTGCGGGATTGTACGAGCAGTACTTC; CDR3aa: CASRRPAGLYEQYF
abundance: -; j_gene: TRBJ2-1; v_gene: TRBV7-2; d_gene: -; CDR3nt: TGTGCCAGCTTAGGGACACGCTCCTACAATGAGCAGTTCTTC; CDR3aa: CASLGTRSYNEQFF
abundance: -; j_gene: TRBJ2-1; v_gene: TRBV4-1; d_gene: -; CDR3nt: TGCGCCAGCAGCTTAACCAGAATGGGTGAGCAGTTCTTC; CDR3aa: CASSLTRMGEQFF
abundance: -; j_gene: TRBJ2-1; v_gene: TRBV9; d_gene: -; CDR3nt: TGTGCCAGCAGCGTAGGGGGGGACTTTTACAATGAGCAGTTCTTC; CDR3aa: CASSVGGDFYNEQFF
abundance: -; j_gene: TRBJ2-7; v_gene: TRBV7-9; d_gene: -; CDR3nt: TGTGCCAGCAGCTTAGGGGGGCGCAGTTACGAGCAGTACTTC; CDR3aa: CASSLGGRSYEQYF
abundance: -; j_gene: TRBJ2-6; v_gene: TRBV4-3; d_gene: TRBD2; CDR3nt: TGCGCCAGCAGCCACCTAGCGGGTAACTCTGGGGCCAACGTCCTGACTTTC; CDR3aa: CASSHLAGNSGANVLTF
abundance: -; j_gene: TRBJ1-3; v_gene: TRBV19; d_gene: -; CDR3nt: TGTGCCAGTAGTACTGGGAGCGCTGGAAACACCATATATTTT; CDR3aa: CASSTGSAGNTIYF
abundance: -; j_gene: TRBJ1-5; v_gene: TRBV28; d_gene: -; CDR3nt: TGTGCCACCCATCGGGGGGGTCAGCCCCAGCATTTT; CDR3aa: CATHRGGQPQHF
abundance: -; j_gene: TRBJ2-1; v_gene: TRBV4-3; d_gene: -; CDR3nt: TGCGCCAGCAGCCTGGACGGTACCAATGAGCAGTTCTTC; CDR3aa: CASSLDGTNEQFF
abundance: -; j_gene: TRBJ1-1; v_gene: TRBV27; d_gene: TRBD1; CDR3nt: TGTGCCAGCAGTTCCCGCGGGACAGGGGGCACTGAAGCTTTCTTT; CDR3aa: CASSSRGTGGTEAFF
abundance: -; j_gene: TRBJ2-4; v_gene: TRBV9; d_gene: -; CDR3nt: TGTGCCAGCAGCCCTAGCGTTCAACTTAACATTCAGTACTTC; CDR3aa: CASSPSVQLNIQYF
abundance: few; j_gene: TRBJ1-1; v_gene: TRBV6-6; d_gene: -; CDR3nt: TGTGCCAGCAGTTGGATTTGGAACACTGAAGCTTTCTTT; CDR3aa: CASSWIWNTEAFF
abundance: -; j_gene: TRBJ2-7; v_gene: TRBV5-1; d_gene: -; CDR3nt: TGCGCCAGCAGCTTGGTTTATTACGAGCAGTACTTC; CDR3aa: CASSLVYYEQYF
abundance: -; j_gene: TRBJ2-1; v_gene: TRBV29-1; d_gene: TRBD1; CDR3nt: TGCAGCGTTGTTGGGACAGGGGAGAGCGATGAGCAGTTCTTC; CDR3aa: CSVVGTGESDEQFF
abundance: -; j_gene: TRBJ2-7; v_gene: TRBV28; d_gene: -; CDR3nt: TGTGCCACGACGAGGAGCTCCTACGAGCAGTACTTC; CDR3aa: CATTRSSYEQYF
abundance: -; j_gene: TRBJ1-4; v_gene: TRBV6-1; d_gene: -; CDR3nt: TGTGCCAGCACCCAAACCCATGCAGGGACTGAAAAACTGTTTTTT; CDR3aa: CASTQTHAGTEKLFF
abundance: once; j_gene: TRBJ1-4; v_gene: TRBV5-1; d_gene: TRBD1; CDR3nt: TGCGCCAGCAGCTCGAGACAGGGCCCTAATGAAAAACTGTTTTTT; CDR3aa: CASSSRQGPNEKLFF
abundance: once; j_gene: TRBJ2-2; v_gene: TRBV28; d_gene: -; CDR3nt: TGTGCCAGCAGTCCCGGACAGAACACCGGGGAGCTGTTTTTT; CDR3aa: CASSPGQNTGELFF
abundance: -; j_gene: TRBJ1-3; v_gene: TRBV7-9; d_gene: -; CDR3nt: TGTGCCAGCAGCTTGGGCAGGGAAGGAAACACCATATATTTT; CDR3aa: CASSLGREGNTIYF
abundance: -; j_gene: TRBJ1-4; v_gene: TRBV30; d_gene: -; CDR3nt: TGTGCCTGGAGTGTACAACCTAATGAAAAACTGTTTTTT; CDR3aa: CAWSVQPNEKLFF
abundance: -; j_gene: TRBJ1-5; v_gene: TRBV11-1; d_gene: -; CDR3nt: TGTGCCAGCAGCTTAGGGGGTCAGCCCCAGCATTTT; CDR3aa: CASSLGGQPQHF
abundance: -; j_gene: TRBJ2-7; v_gene: TRBV21-1; d_gene: -; CDR3nt: TGTGCCAGCAGTTACTACGAGCAGTACTTC; CDR3aa: CASSYYEQYF
abundance: -; j_gene: TRBJ2-2; v_gene: TRBV9; d_gene: TRBD1; CDR3nt: TGTGCCAGCAGCGTAGGTCAGGGGGCCAGCACCGGGGAGCTGTTTTTT; CDR3aa: CASSVGQGASTGELFF
abundance: -; j_gene: TRBJ2-7; v_gene: TRBV6-6; d_gene: -; CDR3nt: TGTGCCAGCAGTTACTCGGCGGATGCCTACGAGCAGTACTTC; CDR3aa: CASSYSADAYEQYF
abundance: -; j_gene: TRBJ2-3; v_gene: TRBV7-2; d_gene: -; CDR3nt: TGTGCCAGCAGCTCCTCTAGATATACGCAGTATTTT; CDR3aa: CASSSSRYTQYF
abundance: -; j_gene: TRBJ2-5; v_gene: TRBV5-1; d_gene: TRBD1; CDR3nt: TGCGCCAGCAGCTTGGAGGGGGCTGGTTCGCGGGAGACCCAGTACTTC; CDR3aa: CASSLEGAGSRETQYF
abundance: once; j_gene: TRBJ2-7; v_gene: TRBV29-1; d_gene: TRBD1; CDR3nt: TGCAGCGCGACCGGGACAGGGACCTACGAGCAGTACTTC; CDR3aa: CSATGTGTYEQYF
abundance: -; j_gene: TRBJ2-7; v_gene: TRBV4-2; d_gene: -; CDR3nt: TGTGCCAGCAGCCAAGAGTCGGGATTGCGGGGTTACTACGAGCAGTACTTC; CDR3aa: CASSQESGLRGYYEQYF